The rows below give T cell receptor beta chains drawn from one sample of a study of cytomegalovirus exposure and HLA in healthy donors. The repertoire was sequenced with immunoSEQ multiplex PCR; TCRdb's copy has only in-frame clones and lacks some. Among about 210,000 clones listed, 75% to 80% were seen once. Sequenced material: PBMCs. These receptors all stem from a male donor in good health and CMV-seronegative. The CDR3 runs from the conserved cysteine through the conserved F or W. The D gene is left open where the match is weak. Part of the rows lack a size; the others show once, few, many or a class for expanded clones.

clone_size,v_call,cdr3_length,j_call,d_call,cdr3_aa,cdr3_nt
few,TRBV5-4,15,TRBJ1-4,.,CASSLRSRGNEKLFF,TGTGCCAGCAGCTTGAGGAGCAGGGGTAATGAAAAACTGTTTTTT
.,TRBV7-8,15,TRBJ1-3,.,CASSLRGSSGNTIYF,TGTGCCAGCAGCTTAAGGGGGTCTTCTGGAAACACCATATATTTT
.,TRBV5-4,11,TRBJ2-7,.,CASSSSYEQYF,TGTGCCAGCAGCTCGTCCTACGAGCAGTACTTC
.,TRBV7-9,15,TRBJ2-7,TRBD2,CSSSEGPGLAGEQYF,TGTTCCAGCAGCGAGGGCCCGGGACTAGCGGGGGAGCAGTACTTC
.,TRBV28,16,TRBJ2-5,.,CASSLRAISGRETQYF,TGTGCCAGCAGTTTGCGGGCTATTTCGGGAAGAGAGACCCAGTACTTC
.,TRBV2,13,TRBJ1-5,.,CASRGSVNQPQHF,TGTGCCAGCCGAGGCAGTGTCAATCAGCCCCAGCATTTT
.,TRBV15,16,TRBJ2-7,TRBD2,CATSRGTGTSVYEQYF,TGTGCCACCAGCAGGGGCACCGGGACTAGTGTCTACGAGCAGTACTTC
.,TRBV4-3,16,TRBJ2-7,.,CASSQDPIGGSYEQYF,TGCGCCAGCAGCCAAGATCCTATCGGGGGTTCCTACGAGCAGTACTTC
few,TRBV11-2,15,TRBJ1-2,.,CASSSYTGLGDGYTF,TGTGCCAGCAGCTCATATACAGGGTTGGGAGATGGCTACACCTTC
few,TRBV5-4,17,TRBJ2-2,TRBD2,CASSFAGSGGVNGELFF,TGTGCCAGCAGCTTTGCGGGAAGCGGGGGGGTTAACGGGGAGCTGTTTTTT
few,TRBV6-6,16,TRBJ2-7,TRBD1,CASSYTRDRGFDEQYF,TGTGCCAGCAGTTACACCCGGGACAGGGGATTCGACGAGCAGTACTTC
.,TRBV5-4,14,TRBJ2-5,.,CASSLQGFQETQYF,TGTGCCAGCAGCTTGCAGGGTTTCCAAGAGACCCAGTACTTC
.,TRBV9,19,TRBJ2-7,.,CASSHPGQGTGLEPYEQYF,TGTGCCAGCAGCCATCCGGGACAGGGCACGGGACTAGAGCCCTACGAGCAGTACTTC
.,TRBV6-1,13,TRBJ2-7,TRBD1,CASSPGQSYEQYF,TGTGCCAGCAGCCCGGGACAGTCCTACGAGCAGTACTTC
.,TRBV11-1,15,TRBJ2-3,.,CASSFPAQGWDTQYF,TGTGCCAGCAGCTTTCCAGCGCAGGGGTGGGATACGCAGTATTTT
once,TRBV29-1,13,TRBJ1-2,.,CSVLTEGGPGYIF,TGCAGCGTTCTTACCGAGGGAGGGCCGGGCTACATCTTC
.,TRBV28,15,TRBJ1-4,.,CASRPSRRVDEKLFF,TGTGCCAGCAGACCCAGTCGCAGGGTGGATGAAAAACTGTTTTTT
once,TRBV5-6,14,TRBJ1-6,.,CASSLWGLGRPLHF,TGTGCCAGCAGTCTCTGGGGGCTTGGTAGACCCCTCCACTTT
few,TRBV30,13,TRBJ2-5,.,CAWSVRRGETQYF,TGTGCCTGGAGTGTAAGAAGAGGTGAGACCCAGTACTTC
.,TRBV9,14,TRBJ1-3,.,CASTPGGNGNTIYF,TGTGCCAGCACTCCGGGGGGGAATGGAAACACCATATATTTT
.,TRBV6-5,11,TRBJ2-5,.,CASMAGGTQYF,TGTGCCAGCATGGCGGGTGGGACCCAGTACTTC
.,TRBV9,14,TRBJ1-1,.,CASSVRGPSTEAFF,TGTGCCAGCAGCGTGCGGGGGCCGAGCACTGAAGCTTTCTTT
once,TRBV12-5,14,TRBJ2-2,.,CASGSDIKTGELFF,TGTGCTAGTGGTTCCGACATTAAAACCGGGGAGCTGTTTTTT
.,TRBV4-2,17,TRBJ2-7,TRBD2,CASSQVKGGTSSYEQYF,TGTGCCAGCAGCCAAGTGAAGGGGGGGACTAGTAGCTACGAGCAGTACTTC
.,TRBV18,15,TRBJ2-4,.,CASSPWTDSKNIQYF,TGTGCCAGCTCACCTTGGACAGATTCAAAAAACATTCAGTACTTC
.,TRBV4-3,14,TRBJ2-5,TRBD1,CASSQDRGQETQYF,TGCGCCAGCAGCCAAGACAGGGGGCAAGAGACCCAGTACTTC
.,TRBV7-9,14,TRBJ1-2,.,CASSLGGEGYGYTF,TGTGCCAGCAGCTTGGGGGGGGAAGGCTATGGCTACACCTTC
.,TRBV19,16,TRBJ1-5,.,CASSTQVLGVSQPQHF,TGTGCCAGTAGTACCCAGGTCCTCGGGGTTTCTCAGCCCCAGCATTTT
once,TRBV5-1,13,TRBJ1-1,.,CASSLDTNTEAFF,TGCGCCAGCAGCTTGGACACCAACACTGAAGCTTTCTTT
.,TRBV11-2,14,TRBJ2-1,TRBD2,CASSPQRGYNEQFF,TGTGCCAGCAGCCCACAGCGGGGATACAATGAGCAGTTCTTC
.,TRBV2,13,TRBJ2-1,TRBD2,CASKRLAVNEQFF,TGTGCCAGCAAAAGACTAGCGGTGAATGAGCAGTTCTTC
few,TRBV4-3,13,TRBJ1-5,.,CASSQDRAQPQHF,TGCGCCAGCAGCCAAGATCGCGCACAGCCCCAGCATTTT
.,TRBV6-4,17,TRBJ1-3,.,CASSDSGRANSGNTIYF,TGTGCCAGCAGTGACTCCGGGAGGGCGAACTCTGGAAACACCATATATTTT
few,TRBV7-6,11,TRBJ2-3,.,CASSSTDTQYF,TGTGCCAGCAGCTCGACAGATACGCAGTATTTT
.,TRBV29-1,12,TRBJ2-7,TRBD1,CSVGDRSYEQYF,TGCAGCGTTGGGGACAGGAGCTACGAGCAGTACTTC
.,TRBV15,20,TRBJ2-2,TRBD2,CATSRSPGLAGVGNTGELFF,TGTGCCACCAGCAGATCGCCGGGACTAGCGGGAGTGGGGAACACCGGGGAGCTGTTTTTT
.,TRBV15,16,TRBJ2-3,TRBD2,CATGLSGGASTDTQYF,TGTGCCACCGGTTTAAGCGGGGGAGCTAGCACAGATACGCAGTATTTT
.,TRBV29-1,14,TRBJ2-5,TRBD2,CSVHPGGVGETQYF,TGCAGCGTTCACCCGGGGGGGGTCGGAGAGACCCAGTACTTC
few,TRBV7-8,14,TRBJ1-2,TRBD1,CASSASTGDYGYTF,TGTGCCAGCAGTGCCTCCACAGGGGACTATGGCTACACCTTC
.,TRBV5-4,18,TRBJ2-1,TRBD2,CASSSPVGLAGFYNEQFF,TGTGCCAGCAGCTCCCCTGTCGGACTAGCGGGATTTTACAATGAGCAGTTCTTC
.,TRBV19,17,TRBJ2-7,.,CASSLGARTGIPYEQYF,TGTGCCAGTAGCCTCGGCGCGCGTACAGGGATCCCCTACGAGCAGTACTTC
once,TRBV7-2,13,TRBJ2-1,TRBD2,CASSPRWTSTQFF,TGTGCCAGCAGCCCAAGATGGACTAGCACACAGTTCTTC
.,TRBV28,18,TRBJ2-3,TRBD2,CASSQIGGSSGAPDTQYF,TGTGCCAGCAGTCAAATCGGGGGGAGTAGCGGGGCCCCAGATACGCAGTATTTT
.,TRBV7-2,16,TRBJ1-2,TRBD1,CASSLSGGLFGYGYTF,TGTGCCAGCAGCTTATCAGGGGGCCTATTCGGCTATGGCTACACCTTC
.,TRBV28,15,TRBJ2-7,TRBD2,CASSLGGGPSYEQYF,TGTGCCAGCAGTTTGGGCGGGGGGCCCTCCTACGAGCAGTACTTC
.,TRBV9,15,TRBJ2-1,.,CASSPRGAASNEQFF,TGTGCCAGCAGCCCCCGGGGTGCGGCCTCGAATGAGCAGTTCTTC
.,TRBV6-4,12,TRBJ1-2,.,CASSDRRNGYTF,TGTGCCAGCAGTGACCGCAGGAATGGCTACACCTTC